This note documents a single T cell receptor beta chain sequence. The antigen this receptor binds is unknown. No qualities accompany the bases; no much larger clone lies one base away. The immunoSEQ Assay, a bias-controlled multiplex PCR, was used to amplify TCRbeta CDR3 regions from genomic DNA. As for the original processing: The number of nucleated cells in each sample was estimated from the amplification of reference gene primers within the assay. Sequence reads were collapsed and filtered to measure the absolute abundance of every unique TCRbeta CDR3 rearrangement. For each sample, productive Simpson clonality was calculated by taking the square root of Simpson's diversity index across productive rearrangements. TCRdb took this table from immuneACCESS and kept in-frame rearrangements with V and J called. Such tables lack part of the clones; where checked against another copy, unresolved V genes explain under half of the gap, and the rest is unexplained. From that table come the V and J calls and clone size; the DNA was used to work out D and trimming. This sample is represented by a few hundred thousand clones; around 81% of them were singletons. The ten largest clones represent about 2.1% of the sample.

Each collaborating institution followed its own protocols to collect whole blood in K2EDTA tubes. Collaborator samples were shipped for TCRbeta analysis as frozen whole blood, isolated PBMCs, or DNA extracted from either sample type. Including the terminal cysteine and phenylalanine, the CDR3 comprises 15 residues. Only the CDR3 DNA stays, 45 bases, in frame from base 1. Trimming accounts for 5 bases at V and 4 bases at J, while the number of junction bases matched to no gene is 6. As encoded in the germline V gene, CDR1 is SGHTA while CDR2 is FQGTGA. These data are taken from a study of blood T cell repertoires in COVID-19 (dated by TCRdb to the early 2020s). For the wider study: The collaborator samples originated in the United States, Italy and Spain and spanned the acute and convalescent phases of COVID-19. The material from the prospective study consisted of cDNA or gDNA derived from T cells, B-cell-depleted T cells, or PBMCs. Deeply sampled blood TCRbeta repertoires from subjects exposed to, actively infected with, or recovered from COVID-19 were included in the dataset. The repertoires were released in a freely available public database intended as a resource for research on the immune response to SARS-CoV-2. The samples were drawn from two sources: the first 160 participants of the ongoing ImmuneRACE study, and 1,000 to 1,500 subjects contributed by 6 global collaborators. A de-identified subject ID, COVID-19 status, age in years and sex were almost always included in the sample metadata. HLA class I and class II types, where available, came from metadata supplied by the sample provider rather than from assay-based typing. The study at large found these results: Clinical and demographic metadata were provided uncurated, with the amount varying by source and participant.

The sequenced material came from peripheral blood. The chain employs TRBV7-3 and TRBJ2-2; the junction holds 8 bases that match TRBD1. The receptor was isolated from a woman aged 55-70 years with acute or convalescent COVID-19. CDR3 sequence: CASSTGQGSTGELFF. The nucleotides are TGTGCCAGCAGCACCGGACAGGGTAGCACCGGGGAGCTGTTTTTT.